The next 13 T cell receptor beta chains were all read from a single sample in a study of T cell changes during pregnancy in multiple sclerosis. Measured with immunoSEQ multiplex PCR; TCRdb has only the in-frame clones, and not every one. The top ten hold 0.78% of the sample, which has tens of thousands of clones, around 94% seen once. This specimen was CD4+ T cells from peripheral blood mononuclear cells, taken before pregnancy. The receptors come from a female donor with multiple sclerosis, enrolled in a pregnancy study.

CDR3 in DNA: TGTGCCAGTAGTATAGTAGGAGACGGAAAGACCCAGTACTTC. It yields the protein CASSIVGDGKTQYF. V is TRBV19 and J is TRBJ2-5; no clear D gene. CDR1 and CDR2 (germline): LNHDA, SQIVND (reference sequence). This CDR3 comprises 14 residues. V lost 1 base to trimming and J lost 6 bases, with 12 bases between them.

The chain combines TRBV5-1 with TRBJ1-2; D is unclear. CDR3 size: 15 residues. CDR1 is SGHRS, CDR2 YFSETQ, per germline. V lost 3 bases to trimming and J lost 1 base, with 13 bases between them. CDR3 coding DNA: TGCGCCAGCAGCTGGGAGGGAAACAGTAACTATGGCTACACCTTC. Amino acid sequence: CASSWEGNSNYGYTF.

The chain's CDR3 is CASSRAGTSYEQYF. In DNA form, the CDR3 reads TGTGCCAGCAGTCGCGCCGGGACTAGTTACGAGCAGTACTTC. The V and J genes are TRBV27 and TRBJ2-7; 8 bases match TRBD2. There are 14 residues in the CDR3. Germline values: CDR1 MNHEY, CDR2 SMNVEV (reference sequence). With V trimmed by 5 bases and J by 4 bases, 7 bases remained unmatched.

CDR3 coding DNA: TGTGCCAGCGGACATGGGGAGGGCAGGACAGATACGCAGTATTTT. It is translated as CASGHGEGRTDTQYF. The chain combines TRBV6-1 with TRBJ2-3, with 7 positions matching TRBD2. With V trimmed by 8 bases and J by 3 bases, 11 bases remained unmatched. Germline CDR1 is MNHNS and CDR2 is SASEGT. This CDR3 region has 15 residues.

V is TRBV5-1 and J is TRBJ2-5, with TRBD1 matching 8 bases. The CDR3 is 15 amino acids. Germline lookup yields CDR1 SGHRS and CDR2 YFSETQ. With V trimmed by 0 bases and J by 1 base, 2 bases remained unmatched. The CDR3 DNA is TGCGCCAGCAGCTTGGGACAGGGGACCCAAGAGACCCAGTACTTC. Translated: CASSLGQGTQETQYF.

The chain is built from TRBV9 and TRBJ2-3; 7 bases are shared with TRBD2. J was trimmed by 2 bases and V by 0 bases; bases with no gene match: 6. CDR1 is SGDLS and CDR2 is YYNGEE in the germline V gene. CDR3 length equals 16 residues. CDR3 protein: CASSVGGSPTTDTQYF. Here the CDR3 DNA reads TGTGCCAGCAGCGTAGGCGGGAGCCCCACCACAGATACGCAGTATTTT.

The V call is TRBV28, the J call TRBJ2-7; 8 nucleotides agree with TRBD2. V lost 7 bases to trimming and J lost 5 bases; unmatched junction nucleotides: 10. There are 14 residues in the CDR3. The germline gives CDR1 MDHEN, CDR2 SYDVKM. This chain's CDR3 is CASTSDGRANEQYF. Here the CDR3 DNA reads TGTGCCAGCACTTCTGACGGGAGGGCCAACGAGCAGTACTTC.

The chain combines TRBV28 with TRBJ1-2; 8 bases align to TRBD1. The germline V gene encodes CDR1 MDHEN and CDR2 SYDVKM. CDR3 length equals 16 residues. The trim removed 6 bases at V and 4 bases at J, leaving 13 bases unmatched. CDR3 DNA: TGTGCCAGCAGCGCGTATGGGGACAGGCGACGCTATGGCTACACCTTC. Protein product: CASSAYGDRRRYGYTF.

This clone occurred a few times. The CDR3, as DNA: TGTGCCAGCAGACCACAGGGGGCCAGGGACAATGAGCAGTTCTTC. Its translation is CASRPQGARDNEQFF. J is TRBJ2-1 and V is TRBV2, with 9 bases that match TRBD1. CDR3 length equals 15 residues. Germline-derived CDR1 and CDR2 are SNHLY and FYNNEI. J gave up 5 bases and V 6 bases, and 8 bases lay outside the gene matches.

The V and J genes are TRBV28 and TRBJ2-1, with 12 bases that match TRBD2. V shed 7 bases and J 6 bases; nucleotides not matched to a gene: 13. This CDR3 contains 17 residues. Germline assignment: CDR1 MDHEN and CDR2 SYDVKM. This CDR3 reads CASKNRKGLAGLNEQFF. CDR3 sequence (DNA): TGTGCCAGCAAGAATCGAAAAGGACTAGCGGGACTCAATGAGCAGTTCTTC. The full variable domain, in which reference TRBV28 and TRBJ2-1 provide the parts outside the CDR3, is DVKVTQSSRYLVKRTGEKVFLECVQDMDHENMFWYRQDPGLGLRLIYFSYDVKMKEKGDIPEGYSVSREKKERFSLILESASTNQTSMYLCASKNRKGLAGLNEQFFGPGTRLTVL.

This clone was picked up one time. The CDR3 DNA sequence: TGTGCCAGCAGTACCTCTACCCAGTCAGGGGGGCATTACACTGAAGCTTTCTTT. It yields the protein CASSTSTQSGGHYTEAFF. The chain uses TRBV28 and TRBJ1-1; 7 bases line up with TRBD1. CDR3 length: 18 amino acids. The V segment lost 5 bases and the J segment 3 bases; nucleotides outside the gene matches: 18. CDR1 and CDR2 (germline): MDHEN, SYDVKM.

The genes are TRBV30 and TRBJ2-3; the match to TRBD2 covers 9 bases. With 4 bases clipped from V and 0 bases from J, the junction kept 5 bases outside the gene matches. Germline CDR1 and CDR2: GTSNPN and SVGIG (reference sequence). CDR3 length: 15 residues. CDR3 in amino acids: CAWTSGAPSTDTQYF. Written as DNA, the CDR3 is TGTGCCTGGACTAGCGGGGCTCCTAGCACAGATACGCAGTATTTT.

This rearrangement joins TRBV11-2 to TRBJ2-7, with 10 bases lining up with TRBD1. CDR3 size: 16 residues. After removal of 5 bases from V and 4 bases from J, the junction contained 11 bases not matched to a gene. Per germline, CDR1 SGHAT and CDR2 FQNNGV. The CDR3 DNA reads TGTGCCAGCAGCGCAATCCGGGACAGGGGTGGGTACGAGCAGTACTTC. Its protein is CASSAIRDRGGYEQYF.